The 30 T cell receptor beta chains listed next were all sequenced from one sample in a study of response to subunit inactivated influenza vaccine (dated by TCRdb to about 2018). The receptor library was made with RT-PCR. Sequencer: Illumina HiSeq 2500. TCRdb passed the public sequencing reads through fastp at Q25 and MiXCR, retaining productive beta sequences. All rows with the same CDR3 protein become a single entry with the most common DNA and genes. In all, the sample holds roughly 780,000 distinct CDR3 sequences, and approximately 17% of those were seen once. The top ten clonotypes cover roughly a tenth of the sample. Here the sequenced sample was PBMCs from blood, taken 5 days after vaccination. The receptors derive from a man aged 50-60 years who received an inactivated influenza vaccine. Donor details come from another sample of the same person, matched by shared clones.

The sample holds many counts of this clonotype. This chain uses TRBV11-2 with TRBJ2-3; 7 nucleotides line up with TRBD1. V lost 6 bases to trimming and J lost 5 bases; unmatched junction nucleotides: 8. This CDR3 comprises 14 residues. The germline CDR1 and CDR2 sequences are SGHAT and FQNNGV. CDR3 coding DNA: TGTGCCAGCAGTTTTAGGGGGCGTGGAGATACGCAGTATTTT. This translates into CASSFRGRGDTQYF.

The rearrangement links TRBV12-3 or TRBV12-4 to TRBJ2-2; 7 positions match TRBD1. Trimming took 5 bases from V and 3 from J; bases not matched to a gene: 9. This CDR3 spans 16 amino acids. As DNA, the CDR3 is TGTGCCAGCAGTCCCCGACAGGGAGTTTACACCGGGGAGCTGTTTTTT. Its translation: CASSPRQGVYTGELFF.

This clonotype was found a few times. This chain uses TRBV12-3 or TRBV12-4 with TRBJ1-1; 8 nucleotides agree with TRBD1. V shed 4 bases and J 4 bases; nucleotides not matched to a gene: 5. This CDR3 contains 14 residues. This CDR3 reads CASSSRQGSTEAFF. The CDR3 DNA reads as TGTGCCAGCAGTTCGAGACAGGGGAGCACTGAAGCTTTCTTT.

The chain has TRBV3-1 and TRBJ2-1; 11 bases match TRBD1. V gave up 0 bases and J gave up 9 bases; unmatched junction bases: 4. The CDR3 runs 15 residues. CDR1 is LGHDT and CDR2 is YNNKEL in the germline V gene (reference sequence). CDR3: CASSQDRTGGFEQFF. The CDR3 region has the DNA TGTGCCAGCAGCCAAGATCGGACAGGGGGCTTTGAGCAGTTCTTC.

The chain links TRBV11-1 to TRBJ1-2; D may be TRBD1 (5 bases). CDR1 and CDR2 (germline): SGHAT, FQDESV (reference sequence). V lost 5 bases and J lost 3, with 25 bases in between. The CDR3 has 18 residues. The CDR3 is CASSPVPGTVRLDYGYTF. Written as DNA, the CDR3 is TGTGCCAGCAGCCCCGTTCCCGGGACCGTCAGGTTGGACTATGGCTACACCTTC.

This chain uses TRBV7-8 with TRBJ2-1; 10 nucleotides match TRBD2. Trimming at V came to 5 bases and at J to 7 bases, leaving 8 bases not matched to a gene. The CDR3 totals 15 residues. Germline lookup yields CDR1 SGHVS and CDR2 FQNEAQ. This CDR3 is CASSPKGLARNEQFF. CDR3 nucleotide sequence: TGTGCCAGCAGCCCGAAGGGACTAGCGCGAAATGAGCAGTTCTTC.

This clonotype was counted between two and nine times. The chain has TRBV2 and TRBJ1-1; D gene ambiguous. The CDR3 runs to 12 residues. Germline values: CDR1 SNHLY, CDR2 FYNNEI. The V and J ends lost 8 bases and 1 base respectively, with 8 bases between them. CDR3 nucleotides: TGTGCCAGCGAGGTCCGGAACACTGAAGCTTTCTTT. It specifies CASEVRNTEAFF.

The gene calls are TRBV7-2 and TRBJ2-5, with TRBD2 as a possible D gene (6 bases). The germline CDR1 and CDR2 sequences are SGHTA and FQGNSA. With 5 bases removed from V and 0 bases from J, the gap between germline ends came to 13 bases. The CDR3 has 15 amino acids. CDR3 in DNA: TGTGCCAGCAGCCGCGCAAGGACTAACCAAGAGACCCAGTACTTC. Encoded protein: CASSRARTNQETQYF. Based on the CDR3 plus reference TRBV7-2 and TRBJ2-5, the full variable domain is GAGVSQSPSNKVTEKGKDVELRCDPISGHTALYWYRQSLGQGLEFLIYFQGNSAPDKSGLPSDRFSAERTGGSVSTLTIQRTQQEDSAVYLCASSRARTNQETQYFGPGTRLLVL.

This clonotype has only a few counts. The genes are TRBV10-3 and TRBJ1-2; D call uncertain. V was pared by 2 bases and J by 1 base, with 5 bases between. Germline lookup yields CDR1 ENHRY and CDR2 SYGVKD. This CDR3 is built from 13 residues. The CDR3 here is CAISERINYGYTF. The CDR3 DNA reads TGTGCCATCAGTGAGCGGATTAACTATGGCTACACCTTC.

The CDR3 nucleotides read TGTGCCAGCAGCCGATCCTTGGACGGGATCAATCAGCCCCAGCATTTT. It encodes CASSRSLDGINQPQHF. The rearrangement uses TRBV5-5 and TRBJ1-5, with no clear D. Trimming took 4 bases from V and 3 from J, leaving 17 bases between them. This CDR3 is built from 16 residues. The germline gives CDR1 SGHKS, CDR2 YYEKEE (reference sequence). Based on the CDR3 plus reference TRBV5-5 and TRBJ1-5, the full variable domain is DAGVTQSPTHLIKTRGQQVTLRCSPISGHKSVSWYQQVLGQGPQFIFQYYEKEERGRGNFPDRFSARQFPNYSSELNVNALLLGDSALYLCASSRSLDGINQPQHFGDGTRLSIL.

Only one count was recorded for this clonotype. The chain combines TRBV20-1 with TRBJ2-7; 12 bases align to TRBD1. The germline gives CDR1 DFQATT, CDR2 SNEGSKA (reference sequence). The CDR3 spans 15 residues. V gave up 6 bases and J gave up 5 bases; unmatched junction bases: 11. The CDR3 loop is CSAPDTGTGGDEQYF. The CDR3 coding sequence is TGCAGTGCCCCCGATACCGGGACAGGGGGCGACGAGCAGTACTTC.

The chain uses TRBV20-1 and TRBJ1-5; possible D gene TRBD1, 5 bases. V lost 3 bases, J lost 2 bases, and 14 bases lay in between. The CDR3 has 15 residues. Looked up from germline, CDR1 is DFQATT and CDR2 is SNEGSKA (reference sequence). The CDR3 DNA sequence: TGCAGTGCTAGCTTGGGGGGGTTGGGCAATCAGCCCCAGCATTTT. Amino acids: CSASLGGLGNQPQHF.

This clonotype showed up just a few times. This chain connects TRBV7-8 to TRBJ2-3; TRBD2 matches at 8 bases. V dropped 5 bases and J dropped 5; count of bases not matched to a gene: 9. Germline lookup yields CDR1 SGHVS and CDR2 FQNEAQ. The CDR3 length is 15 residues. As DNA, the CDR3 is TGTGCCAGCAGCCCCTCACGGGGGGGAGGAGATACGCAGTATTTT. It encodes CASSPSRGGGDTQYF.

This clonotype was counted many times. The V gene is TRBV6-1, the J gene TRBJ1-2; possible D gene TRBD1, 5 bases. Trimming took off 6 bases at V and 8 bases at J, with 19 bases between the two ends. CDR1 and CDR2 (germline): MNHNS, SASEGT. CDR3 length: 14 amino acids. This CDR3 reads CASSLRAALRGYTF. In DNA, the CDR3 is TGTGCCAGCAGCCTCAGGGCCGCCTTAAGGGGCTACACCTTC.

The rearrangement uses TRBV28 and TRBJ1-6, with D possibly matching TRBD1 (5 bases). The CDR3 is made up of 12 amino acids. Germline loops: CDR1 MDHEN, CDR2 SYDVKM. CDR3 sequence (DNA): TGTGCAGCAGCAGGGTATTCTTCACCCCTCCACTTT. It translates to CAAAGYSSPLHF. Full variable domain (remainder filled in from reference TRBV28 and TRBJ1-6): DVKVTQSSRYLVKRTGEKVFLECVQDMDHENMFWYRQDPGLGLRLIYFSYDVKMKEKGDIPEGYSVSREKKERFSLILESASTNQTSMYLCAAAGYSSPLHFGNGTRLTVT.

The CDR3 DNA reads TGTGCCAGCAGCGAAGGGTCCTTAAACAATGAGCAGTTCTTC. Translating it yields CASSEGSLNNEQFF. The chain combines TRBV3-1 with TRBJ2-1; D remains ambiguous. Trimming removed 5 bases from V and 5 bases from J, with 13 bases in between. CDR1 and CDR2 from the germline V gene are LGHDT and YNNKEL (reference sequence). The CDR3 loop spans 14 amino acids.

This chain's CDR3 is CSALGPREAFF. The CDR3 DNA reads as TGCAGTGCTCTGGGGCCCCGGGAAGCTTTCTTT. The chain recombines TRBV20-1 with TRBJ1-1; D perhaps matches TRBD1 (5 bases). Germline V gene lookup returns CDR1 DFQATT and CDR2 SNEGSKA (reference sequence). V shed 5 bases and J shed 8 bases, with 12 bases lying between them. The CDR3 is made up of 11 amino acids.

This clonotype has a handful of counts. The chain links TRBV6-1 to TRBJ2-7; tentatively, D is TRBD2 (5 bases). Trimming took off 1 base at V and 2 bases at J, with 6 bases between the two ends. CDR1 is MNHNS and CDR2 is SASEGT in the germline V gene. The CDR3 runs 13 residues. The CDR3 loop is CASSEDGTYEQYF. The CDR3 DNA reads TGTGCCAGCAGTGAAGACGGGACCTACGAGCAGTACTTC.

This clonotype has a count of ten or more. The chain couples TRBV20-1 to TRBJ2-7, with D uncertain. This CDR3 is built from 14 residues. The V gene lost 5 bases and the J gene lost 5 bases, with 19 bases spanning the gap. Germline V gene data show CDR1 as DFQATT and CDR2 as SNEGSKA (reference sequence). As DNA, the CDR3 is TGCAGTGCTCCTCCGAGTGCCTTCATCCACGAGCAGTACTTC. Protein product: CSAPPSAFIHEQYF.

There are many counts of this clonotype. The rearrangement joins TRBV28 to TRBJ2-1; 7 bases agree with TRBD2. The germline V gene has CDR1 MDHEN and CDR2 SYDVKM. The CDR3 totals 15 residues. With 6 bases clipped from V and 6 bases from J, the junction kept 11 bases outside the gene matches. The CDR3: CASSVERDWVNEQFF. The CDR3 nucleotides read TGTGCCAGCAGCGTGGAGCGGGACTGGGTCAATGAGCAGTTCTTC.

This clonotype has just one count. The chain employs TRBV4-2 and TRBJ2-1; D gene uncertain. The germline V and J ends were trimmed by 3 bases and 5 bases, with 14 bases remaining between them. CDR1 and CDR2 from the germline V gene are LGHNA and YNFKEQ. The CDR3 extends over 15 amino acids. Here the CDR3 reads CASSQGPYPNNEQFF. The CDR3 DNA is TGTGCCAGCAGCCAGGGCCCCTACCCTAACAATGAGCAGTTCTTC.

CDR3 amino acids: CASSLSGGRGYGYTF. CDR3 sequence (DNA): TGTGCCAGCAGCCTCAGTGGCGGAAGAGGGTATGGCTACACCTTC. V is TRBV3-1 and J is TRBJ1-2; no clear D. Per the germline V gene, CDR1 is LGHDT and CDR2 is YNNKEL (reference sequence). The length of the CDR3 is 15 residues. Trimming cost V 4 bases and J 5 bases, with 17 bases left between them.

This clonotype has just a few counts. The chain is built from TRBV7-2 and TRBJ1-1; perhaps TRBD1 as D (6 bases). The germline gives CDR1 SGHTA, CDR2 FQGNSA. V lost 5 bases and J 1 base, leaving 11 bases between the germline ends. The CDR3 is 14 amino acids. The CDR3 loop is CASSRGQRNTEAFF. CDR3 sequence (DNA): TGTGCCAGCAGCCGTGGACAGCGGAACACTGAAGCTTTCTTT.

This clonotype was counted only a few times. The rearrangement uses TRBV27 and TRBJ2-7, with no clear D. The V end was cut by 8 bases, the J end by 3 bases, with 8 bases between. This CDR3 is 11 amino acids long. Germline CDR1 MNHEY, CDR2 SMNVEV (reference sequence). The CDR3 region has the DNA TGTGCCAGCGGTAGTTTCTACGAGCAGTACTTC. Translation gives CASGSFYEQYF.

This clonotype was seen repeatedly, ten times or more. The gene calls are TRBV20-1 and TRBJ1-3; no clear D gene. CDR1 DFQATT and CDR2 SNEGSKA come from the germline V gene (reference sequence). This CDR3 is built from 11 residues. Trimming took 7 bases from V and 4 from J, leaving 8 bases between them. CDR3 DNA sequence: TGCAGTGTAAACTCAGGAAACACCATATATTTT. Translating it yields CSVNSGNTIYF.

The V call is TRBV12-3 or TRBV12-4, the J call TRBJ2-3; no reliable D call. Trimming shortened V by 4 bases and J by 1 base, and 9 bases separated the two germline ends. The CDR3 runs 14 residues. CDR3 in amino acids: CASSSNVRTDTQYF. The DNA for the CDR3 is TGTGCCAGCAGTTCTAACGTGCGCACAGATACGCAGTATTTT.

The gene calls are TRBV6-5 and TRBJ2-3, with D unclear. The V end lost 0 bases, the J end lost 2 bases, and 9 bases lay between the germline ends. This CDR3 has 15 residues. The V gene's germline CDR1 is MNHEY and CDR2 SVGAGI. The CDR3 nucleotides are TGTGCCAGCAGTTACTCGGGTTGGTCCACAGATACGCAGTATTTT. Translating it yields CASSYSGWSTDTQYF.

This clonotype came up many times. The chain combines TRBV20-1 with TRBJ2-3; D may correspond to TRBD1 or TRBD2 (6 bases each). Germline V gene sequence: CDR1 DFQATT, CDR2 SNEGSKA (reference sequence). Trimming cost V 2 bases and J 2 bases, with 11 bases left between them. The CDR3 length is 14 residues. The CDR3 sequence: CSARSGGLTDTQYF. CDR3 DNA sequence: TGCAGTGCTAGATCTGGGGGGCTCACAGATACGCAGTATTTT.

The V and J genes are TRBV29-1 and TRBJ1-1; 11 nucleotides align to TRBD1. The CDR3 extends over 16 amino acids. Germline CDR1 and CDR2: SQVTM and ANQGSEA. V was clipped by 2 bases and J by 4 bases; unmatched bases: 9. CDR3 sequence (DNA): TGCAGCGTTGAACCGGGACAGGGGGTGTGGTCCACTGAAGCTTTCTTT. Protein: CSVEPGQGVWSTEAFF.

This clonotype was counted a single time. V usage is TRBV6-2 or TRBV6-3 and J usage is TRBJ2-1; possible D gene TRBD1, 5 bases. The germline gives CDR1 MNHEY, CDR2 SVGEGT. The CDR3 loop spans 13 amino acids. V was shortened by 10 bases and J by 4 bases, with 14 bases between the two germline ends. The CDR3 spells CATKDTQYNEQFF. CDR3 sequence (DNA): TGTGCCACTAAGGACACACAGTACAATGAGCAGTTCTTC.